This T cell receptor (beta chain) was retrieved from a study of cytomegalovirus exposure and HLA in healthy donors. Study-level points and caveats: Being indistinguishable, some V segments were excluded, TRBV6-2 and TRBV6-3 among them. Per published reports, the classifier diagnosed cytomegalovirus status with high specificity and sensitivity. The authors listed approximately 150 TCR beta chains as cytomegalovirus-associated.

Points on this clone: Its cognate antigen is unknown.

The V end was cut by 3 bases, the J end by 10 bases, with 15 bases between. Germline V gene sequence: CDR1 LNHNV, CDR2 YYDKDF (reference sequence). CDR3 length equals 14 residues. Primers: 60 Vbeta forward and 13 Jbeta reverse. Sequencing used immunoSEQ multiplex PCR; TCRdb keeps in-frame clones, though not all of them. The repertoire consists of 150,000 to 200,000 clones, with around 84% occurring once and the leading ten covering approximately 3.1%. The TCR sequence derives from a woman between 40 and 55 years old in good health and CMV-seronegative. The rearrangement joins TRBV15 to TRBJ1-4, with D perhaps matching TRBD1 (5 bases). The sequencing sample was made of PBMCs. CDR3 nucleotide sequence: TGTGCCACCAGCAGCTCGATGGGGGGGGGAAAACTGTTTTTT. Its translation is CATSSSMGGGKLFF.